One and the same sample provided the 31 T cell receptor beta chains below, sequenced in a study of technical replicates of blood from a few donors. This table comes from immunoSEQ multiplex PCR, and its TCRdb copy is limited to in-frame clones, with some not included. The sample records about 97,000 clones, around 96% being singletons. Sequenced material: T cells isolated from PBMCs. Every receptor here comes from a human donor in good health.

The rearrangement joins TRBV6-5 to TRBJ1-5, with TRBD1 identical over 8 bases. Germline trimming cut 7 bases from V and 6 bases from J; bases unmatched to any gene: 2. CDR1 is MNHEY, CDR2 SVGAGI, per germline. The CDR3 is 12 amino acids. The CDR3 nucleotides are TGTGCCAGCACAACAGGGGGTCAGCCCCAGCATTTT. Translated: CASTTGGQPQHF.

Written as DNA, the CDR3 is TGTGCCAGCAGCTTCCGGACTAGCGGGGGATACGAGCAGTACTTC. Encoded protein: CASSFRTSGGYEQYF. The J gene is TRBJ2-7, the V gene TRBV27; 13 nucleotides agree with TRBD2. The CDR3 totals 15 residues. J was trimmed by 4 bases and V by 6 bases; bases with no gene match: 6. CDR1 is MNHEY and CDR2 is SMNVEV in the germline V gene (reference sequence).

J is TRBJ1-1 and V is TRBV6-6; D possibly corresponds to TRBD1 (6 bases). CDR1 MNHNY and CDR2 SVGAGI come from the germline V gene (reference sequence). Trimming stripped 4 bases from V and 0 bases from J, with 9 bases between. CDR3 length: 14 residues. The CDR3 loop is CASSSGQLNTEAFF. The CDR3 DNA reads TGTGCCAGCAGTTCCGGACAGCTGAACACTGAAGCTTTCTTT.

The rearrangement uses TRBV27 and TRBJ1-1; no clear D gene. The CDR3 runs to 15 residues. Germline V gene sequence: CDR1 MNHEY, CDR2 SMNVEV (reference sequence). Deletions cut 6 bases from V and 0 bases from J, with 14 bases between. CDR3 sequence (DNA): TGTGCCAGCAGACCCTGGGCGGGATTGAACACTGAAGCTTTCTTT. Translation gives CASRPWAGLNTEAFF.

The chain links TRBV2 to TRBJ2-1; 7 bases are a match to TRBD1. J gave up 4 bases and V 3 bases, and 6 bases lay outside the gene matches. The length of the CDR3 is 15 residues. Per the germline V gene, CDR1 is SNHLY and CDR2 is FYNNEI. CDR3 region: CASSERTGPYNEQFF. The CDR3 bases are TGTGCCAGCAGTGAGAGGACAGGACCTTACAATGAGCAGTTCTTC. Full variable domain (missing parts from reference TRBV2 and TRBJ2-1): EPEVTQTPSHQVTQMGQEVILRCVPISNHLYFYWYRQILGQKVEFLVSFYNNEISEKSEIFDDQFSVERPDGSNFTLKIRSTKLEDSAMYFCASSERTGPYNEQFFGPGTRLTVL.

The rearrangement uses TRBV13 and TRBJ2-3; D might be TRBD1 (6 bases). The CDR3 covers 16 residues. CDR1 PRHDT and CDR2 FYEKMQ come from the germline V gene (reference sequence). V lost 5 bases and J lost 3, with 18 bases in between. The CDR3 reads CASSPTGRSRTDTQYF. The CDR3 bases are TGTGCCAGCAGCCCTACAGGGCGATCACGTACAGATACGCAGTATTTT.

V gene TRBV7-9 combines with J gene TRBJ2-1; 10 nucleotides align to TRBD2. From germline, CDR1 is SEHNR and CDR2 FQNEAQ (reference sequence). Unmatched junction bases numbered 8, after V lost 4 bases and J lost 5 bases. The CDR3 runs 16 residues. The CDR3 region has the DNA TGTGCCAGCAGCTCCGTTACCGGGACTAGCGACAATGAGCAGTTCTTC. Translated, it gives CASSSVTGTSDNEQFF.

This chain uses TRBV10-2 with TRBJ2-7; D possibly corresponds to TRBD1 (6 bases). CDR1 is WSHSY and CDR2 is SAAADI in the germline V gene. Between the trimmed V and J ends, which lost 6 bases and 5 bases, there was a span of 14 bases. The CDR3 runs 13 residues. The CDR3 region has the DNA TGCGCCAGCAGAGGTACAGGGCCCCACGAGCAGTACTTC. Translation: CASRGTGPHEQYF.

The chain employs TRBV25-1 and TRBJ2-7; 9 bases are shared with TRBD1. The ends lost 3 bases at V and 3 bases at J; junction bases unmatched: 3. This CDR3 spans 14 amino acids. Germline CDR1 MGHDK, CDR2 SYGVNS. In nucleotides, the CDR3 is TGTGCCAGCAGTGAGGGACAGGGAGTCTACGAGCAGTACTTC. It translates to CASSEGQGVYEQYF.

The chain has TRBV28 and TRBJ2-7, with a tentative D call TRBD1 (5 bases). The length of the CDR3 is 14 residues. Germline CDR1 reads MDHEN; CDR2 reads SYDVKM. V dropped 5 bases and J dropped 1 base, with 12 bases sitting between them. The CDR3 sequence is CASSPIAGSYEQYF. For the CDR3, the DNA is TGTGCCAGCAGTCCGATAGCAGGGTCCTACGAGCAGTACTTC.

The CDR3: CASSQEGGISSYNEQFF. The DNA for the CDR3 is TGCGCCAGCAGCCAAGAGGGAGGCATTAGCTCCTACAATGAGCAGTTCTTC. This rearrangement joins TRBV4-3 to TRBJ2-1, with D possibly TRBD2 on 6 matching bases. The CDR3 length is 17 residues. V was cut by 0 bases and J by 0 bases, with 12 bases left in between. Per the germline V gene, CDR1 is LGHNA and CDR2 is YSLEER.

This clone was detected only once. The chain is built from TRBV4-3 and TRBJ2-1; D remains ambiguous. The CDR3 length is 14 residues. V lost 0 bases and J lost 5, with 8 bases in between. The V gene's germline CDR1 is LGHNA and CDR2 YSLEER. The CDR3 spells CASSQDLIDNEQFF. Written as DNA, the CDR3 is TGCGCCAGCAGCCAAGATTTAATAGACAATGAGCAGTTCTTC.

The chain links TRBV4-3 to TRBJ2-1; 7 bases are a match to TRBD1. Trimming at V came to 0 bases and at J to 5 bases, leaving 4 bases not matched to a gene. The CDR3 covers 15 residues. Germline lookup yields CDR1 LGHNA and CDR2 YSLEER. The CDR3 region is CASSQDLGTDNEQFF. Written as DNA, the CDR3 is TGCGCCAGCAGCCAAGATTTAGGGACAGACAATGAGCAGTTCTTC.

The chain has TRBV10-3 and TRBJ2-5; D perhaps matches TRBD2 (5 bases). CDR1 and CDR2 from the germline V gene are ENHRY and SYGVKD. CDR3 length: 14 residues. Trimming removed 6 bases from V and 4 bases from J, with 15 bases in between. The CDR3: CAISPGVSGETQYF. In DNA form, the CDR3 reads TGTGCCATCAGCCCCGGGGTCTCGGGAGAGACCCAGTACTTC.

The chain is built from TRBV7-2 and TRBJ2-3; 9 positions match TRBD1. CDR3 length equals 16 residues. With 5 bases clipped from V and 5 bases from J, the junction kept 11 bases outside the gene matches. The germline V gene has CDR1 SGHTA and CDR2 FQGNSA. CDR3 nucleotide sequence: TGTGCCAGCAGCCCCCGGGGGACAGGGATCGGAGATACGCAGTATTTT. Translated, it gives CASSPRGTGIGDTQYF.

Only one count was recorded for this clone. This chain uses TRBV5-1 with TRBJ2-7; a possible D gene is TRBD1 (5 bases). With 4 bases removed from V and 3 bases from J, the gap between germline ends came to 14 bases. CDR3 size: 14 residues. Germline assignment: CDR1 SGHRS and CDR2 YFSETQ. The CDR3 sequence is CASSNLQGDYEQYF. Here the CDR3 DNA reads TGCGCCAGCAGCAACCTCCAAGGGGACTACGAGCAGTACTTC.

The J gene is TRBJ1-3, the V gene TRBV10-3, with 8 positions matching TRBD1. V dropped 6 bases and J dropped 2; count of bases not matched to a gene: 6. The length of the CDR3 is 15 residues. CDR1 is ENHRY and CDR2 is SYGVKD in the germline V gene. CDR3 region: CAIRYSQGAGNTIYF. Here the CDR3 DNA reads TGTGCCATCAGATACTCACAGGGGGCTGGAAACACCATATATTTT.

V gene TRBV7-8 combines with J gene TRBJ1-2, with D possibly matching TRBD1 (6 bases). Germline V CDR1 and CDR2: SGHVS, FQNEAQ. V was shortened by 3 bases and J by 1 base, with 6 bases between the two germline ends. This CDR3 region has 13 residues. The CDR3 sequence: CASSLGHNYGYTF. The CDR3 DNA sequence: TGTGCCAGCAGCTTGGGACATAACTATGGCTACACCTTC.

The genes are TRBV2 and TRBJ2-7; a possible D gene is TRBD1 (6 bases). The V end was cut by 7 bases, the J end by 3 bases, with 10 bases between. In germline, CDR1 is SNHLY, CDR2 FYNNEI. The CDR3 sequence is 12 residues long. The CDR3 nucleotides read TGTGCCAGCATCCTACAGGGCTACGAGCAGTACTTC. This translates into CASILQGYEQYF.

Worth noting for this clone: At one end the junction does not follow the germline gene, possibly because of a read error. V and J are TRBV29-1 and TRBJ2-3, with 10 bases matching TRBD1. The CDR3 loop spans 14 amino acids. Per germline, CDR1 SQVTM and CDR2 ANQGSEA. The CDR3 DNA follows: TGCAGCGTGGAAGGGACAGGGGAAGCAGATACGCAGTATTTT. Its translation: CSVEGTGEADTQYF.

Only one count was recorded for this clone. The chain uses TRBV27 and TRBJ1-2; TRBD1 aligns across 7 bases. Germline lookup yields CDR1 MNHEY and CDR2 SMNVEV (reference sequence). This CDR3 region has 14 residues. The V and J ends lost 4 bases and 1 base, in that order; junction bases with no gene match: 3. In DNA, the CDR3 is TGTGCCAGCAGTTCCAGGGGGGATAACTATGGCTACACCTTC. Protein product: CASSSRGDNYGYTF.

The chain links TRBV15 to TRBJ1-1, with D perhaps TRBD1 (6 bases). CDR1 and CDR2 (germline): LNHNV, YYDKDF (reference sequence). The germline V and J ends were trimmed by 3 bases and 0 bases, with 11 bases remaining between them. This CDR3 has 15 amino acids. The CDR3: CATSSGGSMNTEAFF. The CDR3 DNA reads as TGTGCCACCAGCAGTGGGGGCTCGATGAACACTGAAGCTTTCTTT.

This clone was found once. The chain carries TRBV9 and TRBJ1-1; a possible D gene is TRBD1 (5 bases). Deletions cut 2 bases from V and 0 bases from J, with 8 bases between. The CDR3 totals 14 residues. The germline V gene has CDR1 SGDLS and CDR2 YYNGEE. CDR3 DNA sequence: TGTGCCAGCAGCGTCGACAGTTTGAACACTGAAGCTTTCTTT. It codes for CASSVDSLNTEAFF. Drawing the rest from reference TRBV9 and TRBJ1-1, the complete variable domain is DSGVTQTPKHLITATGQRVTLRCSPRSGDLSVYWYQQSLDQGLQFLIQYYNGEERAKGNILERFSAQQFPDLHSELNLSSLELGDSALYFCASSVDSLNTEAFFGQGTRLTVV.

The chain has TRBV6-5 and TRBJ2-3; 7 positions match TRBD1. V shed 6 bases and J 4 bases; nucleotides not matched to a gene: 4. CDR3 length: 13 residues. Germline values: CDR1 MNHEY, CDR2 SVGAGI. The DNA of the CDR3 is TGTGCCAGCAGCGTGGGACAGCCAGATACGCAGTATTTT. This gives the protein CASSVGQPDTQYF.

The chain links TRBV27 to TRBJ1-5; 12 bases match TRBD1. Per the germline V gene, CDR1 is MNHEY and CDR2 is SMNVEV (reference sequence). V was clipped by 8 bases and J by 1 base; unmatched bases: 9. The CDR3 loop spans 17 amino acids. The CDR3 DNA sequence: TGTGCCAGCGGTTCCGGGACAGGGGGCTCCAGCAATCAGCCCCAGCATTTT. Translation gives CASGSGTGGSSNQPQHF.

This clone has only one observation. The chain carries TRBV29-1 and TRBJ2-1, with D hard to call. The CDR3 is 10 residues long. Trimming cost V 6 bases and J 8 bases, with 8 bases left between them. Per the germline V gene, CDR1 is SQVTM and CDR2 is ANQGSEA. CDR3 residues: CSVSNYEQFF. The CDR3 bases are TGCAGCGTCTCAAACTATGAGCAGTTCTTC.

The chain uses TRBV7-7 and TRBJ1-1; D may be TRBD1 (5 bases). The CDR3 loop spans 12 amino acids. Trimming took 5 bases from V and 10 from J, leaving 14 bases between them. The V gene's germline CDR1 is SSHAT and CDR2 FNYEAQ (reference sequence). The CDR3 protein is CASSPLGRGAFF. The CDR3 DNA reads as TGTGCCAGCAGCCCTCTAGGAAGGGGAGCTTTCTTT.

This clone was seen just once. The CDR3 loop is CASSQDLWTGGTEAFF. The CDR3 DNA reads TGTGCCAGCAGCCAAGATCTATGGACAGGGGGAACTGAAGCTTTCTTT. The V gene is TRBV4-2, the J gene TRBJ1-1; TRBD1 matches 10 bases. There are 16 residues in the CDR3. V lost 0 bases, J lost 5 bases, and 6 bases stayed unmatched. Looked up from germline, CDR1 is LGHNA and CDR2 is YNFKEQ.

The chain is built from TRBV28 and TRBJ2-7, with D maybe TRBD2 (5 bases). CDR1 and CDR2 from the germline V gene are MDHEN and SYDVKM. Trimming took off 6 bases at V and 5 bases at J, with 23 bases between the two ends. The CDR3 loop spans 16 amino acids. Here the CDR3 reads CASSLSVRLRRDEQYF. In DNA form, the CDR3 reads TGTGCCAGCAGCCTATCAGTAAGACTAAGACGTGACGAGCAGTACTTC.

The J gene is TRBJ2-1, the V gene TRBV27, with D possibly TRBD1 on 5 matching bases. Germline-derived CDR1 and CDR2 are MNHEY and SMNVEV (reference sequence). The CDR3 totals 14 residues. Deletions cut 10 bases from V and 5 bases from J, with 18 bases between. CDR3 sequence reads: CATATVSYNNEQFF. DNA for the CDR3: TGTGCCACCGCGACAGTCTCCTACAACAATGAGCAGTTCTTC.

The chain uses TRBV27 and TRBJ2-2, with D perhaps TRBD1 (5 bases). This CDR3 spans 15 amino acids. V was pared by 0 bases and J by 5 bases, with 10 bases between. Germline CDR1 is MNHEY and CDR2 is SMNVEV (reference sequence). CDR3 nucleotide sequence: TGTGCCAGCAGTTTATCACTTCAGGGAACCGGGGAGCTGTTTTTT. It translates to CASSLSLQGTGELFF.